The sequence of this TCR beta chain was determined in a study of CD8+CD57+ T cells in acquired aplastic anemia. Genomic DNA served as template for TCR beta VDJ and CDR3 profiling. Each CDR3 protein is one row after TCRdb ran MiXCR on the reads. The table includes more than 250,000 distinct CDR3 sequences, 50% to 70% detected once. In the case of this clonotype: Its antigen is unidentified. A read error may explain this, as a much larger clone is one base away.

CDR3 size: 18 residues. With 8 bases clipped from V and 0 bases from J, the junction kept 12 bases outside the gene matches. Findings and caveats of the study: Significant differences in CD8+ Simpson's diversity were not observed between patients and controls.

The sequencing sample was made of sorted CD4+, CD8+, or CD8+CD57+ T cells (not recorded which) from PBMCs. The chain couples TRBV12-3 or TRBV12-4 to TRBJ2-2, with 10 bases fitting TRBD2. The receptor was derived from a human donor with severe aplastic anemia or a healthy control (not recorded which). The CDR3 loop reads CASDTGASGGPNTGELFF. The CDR3 nucleotides read TGTGCCAGCGATACCGGGGCTAGCGGGGGCCCGAACACCGGGGAGCTGTTTTTT.